The T cell receptor beta chain described here comes from a study of read filtering for tumor transcriptome and immune sequencing. This clonotype was counted ten times or more. There are 14 residues in the CDR3. Trimming cost V 1 base and J 7 bases; bases outside gene matches: 7. The germline V gene has CDR1 SQVTM and CDR2 ANQGSEA. Molecular barcoded adaptors covering alpha/delta and beta/gamma chains were used on roughly 370 ng RNA. TCRdb re-analysed the reads in MiXCR, keeping a single row per CDR3 protein. In the table there are 60,000 to 80,000 distinct CDR3 sequences, about 15% of which are singletons.

The source material was a population of CD138-negative cells sorted from bone marrow. The sequence came from a donor aged 40 or over with multiple myeloma. J is TRBJ1-5 and V is TRBV29-1, with 7 nucleotides matching TRBD1. CDR3 in amino acids: CSVEATGTGQPQHF. CDR3 in DNA: TGCAGCGTTGAAGCGACAGGGACGGGCCAGCCCCAGCATTTT.